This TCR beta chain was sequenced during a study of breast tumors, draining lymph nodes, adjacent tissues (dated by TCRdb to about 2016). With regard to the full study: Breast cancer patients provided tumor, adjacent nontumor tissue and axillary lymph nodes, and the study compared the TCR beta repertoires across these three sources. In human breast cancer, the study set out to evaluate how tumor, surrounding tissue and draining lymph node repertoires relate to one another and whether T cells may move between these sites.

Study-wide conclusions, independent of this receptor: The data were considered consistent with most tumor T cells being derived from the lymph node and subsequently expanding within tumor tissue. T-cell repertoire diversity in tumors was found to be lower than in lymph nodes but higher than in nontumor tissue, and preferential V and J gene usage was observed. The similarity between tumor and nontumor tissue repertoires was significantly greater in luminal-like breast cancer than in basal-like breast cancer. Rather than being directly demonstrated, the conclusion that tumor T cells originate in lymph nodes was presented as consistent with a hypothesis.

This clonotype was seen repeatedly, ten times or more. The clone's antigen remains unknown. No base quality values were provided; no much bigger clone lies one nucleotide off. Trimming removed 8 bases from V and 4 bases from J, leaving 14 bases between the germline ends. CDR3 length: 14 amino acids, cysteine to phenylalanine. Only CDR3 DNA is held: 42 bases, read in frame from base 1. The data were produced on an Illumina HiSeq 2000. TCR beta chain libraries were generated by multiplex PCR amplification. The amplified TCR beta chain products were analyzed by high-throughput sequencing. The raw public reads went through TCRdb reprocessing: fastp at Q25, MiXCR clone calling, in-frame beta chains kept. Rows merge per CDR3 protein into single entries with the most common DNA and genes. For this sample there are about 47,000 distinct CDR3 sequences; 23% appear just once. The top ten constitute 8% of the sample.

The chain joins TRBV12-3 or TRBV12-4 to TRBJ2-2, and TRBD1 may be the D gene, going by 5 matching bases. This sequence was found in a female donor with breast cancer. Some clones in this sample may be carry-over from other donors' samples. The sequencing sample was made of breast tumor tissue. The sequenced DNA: TGTGCCAGCCACTCTGGGGCGCGCACCGGGGAGCTGTTTTTT. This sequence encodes CASHSGARTGELFF.